The present T cell receptor (beta chain) was sequenced within a study of blood T cells in healthy people across ages. On the study more broadly: About one barcoded beta molecule was captured per two T cells (by template switching).

Findings of the study overall: Without sorted subsets, naive and antigen-experienced compartments could not be conclusively compared.

A second PCR, run for roughly 7 to 11 cycles, used a sample-barcoded 5' primer plus a J-beta primer mix. TCRdb processed the 5' RACE reads anew with MiXCR; each CDR3 protein has one entry. Of about 630,000 distinct CDR3 sequences in the sample, around 20% were seen once. This clonotype was picked up a small number of times. What it binds is unknown. Germline V gives CDR1 DFQATT, CDR2 SNEGSKA (reference sequence). This CDR3 is built from 15 residues. V is TRBV20-1 and J is TRBJ2-7, with 12 positions matching TRBD2. The J call is uncertain, as TRBJ2-1 better fits the DNA end. Sequencing input: blood. The sequence derives from a man between 65 and 79 years old in good health. Here the CDR3 reads CSARGLAGGPSEQFF. CDR3 nucleotides: TGCAGTGCTAGAGGCCTAGCGGGAGGGCCAAGTGAGCAGTTCTTC.